A selection of T cell receptor beta chains follows, all from one sample in a study of cytomegalovirus exposure and HLA in healthy donors. TCRdb keeps only in-frame clones here, not all; method: immunoSEQ multiplex PCR. The table records 150,000 to 200,000 clones, roughly 77% of them present only once. Sequencing used PBMCs. These TCRs come from a man aged 50 to 59 in good health and CMV-seropositive. CDR3s leave out the opening cysteine and the closing phenylalanine or tryptophan. Fields, in order: J gene, clone size, V gene, CDR3 protein. Rows may omit the clone size; those that give it use once, few, many or a size class.

>TRBJ1-5|.|TRBV5-4
ASSQGGDPDQPQH
>TRBJ1-4|few|TRBV4-2
ASSQDRRAPNEKLF
>TRBJ2-1|.|TRBV27
ASSLRGRSYNEQF
>TRBJ1-1|.|TRBV7-8
ASSRTRVTEAF
>TRBJ1-5|.|TRBV6-6
ASRTTGSNQPQH
>TRBJ1-2|once|TRBV4-3
ASSQEWTGINCGYT
>TRBJ2-7|.|TRBV5-4
ASSSPGKYEQY
>TRBJ1-2|.|TRBV7-9
ASSLGEDRVSGYT
>TRBJ2-7|.|TRBV4-1
ASSQVLGQRGEQY
>TRBJ2-7|.|TRBV7-2
ASSRPGQPYEQY
>TRBJ2-1|.|TRBV7-9
ASTQTGGRSQQF